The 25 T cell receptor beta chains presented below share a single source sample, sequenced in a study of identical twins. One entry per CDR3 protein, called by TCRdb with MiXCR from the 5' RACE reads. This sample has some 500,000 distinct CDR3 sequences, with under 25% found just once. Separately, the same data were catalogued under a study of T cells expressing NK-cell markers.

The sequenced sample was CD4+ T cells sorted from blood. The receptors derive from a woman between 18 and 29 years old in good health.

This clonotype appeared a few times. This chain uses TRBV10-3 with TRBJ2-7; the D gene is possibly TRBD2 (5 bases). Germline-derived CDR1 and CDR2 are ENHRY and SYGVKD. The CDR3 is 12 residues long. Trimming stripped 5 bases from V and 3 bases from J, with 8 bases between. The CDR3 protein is CAISTEGYEQYF. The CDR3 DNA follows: TGTGCCATCAGTACCGAGGGCTACGAGCAGTACTTC.

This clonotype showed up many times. The CDR3 is CSVRGAMNTEAFF. CDR3 DNA: TGCAGCGTCAGGGGCGCCATGAACACTGAAGCTTTCTTT. The gene calls are TRBV29-1 and TRBJ1-1; possibly TRBD1 for D (6 bases). V shed 6 bases and J shed 0 bases, with 11 bases lying between them. This CDR3 is 13 amino acids long. Germline loops: CDR1 SQVTM, CDR2 ANQGSEA.

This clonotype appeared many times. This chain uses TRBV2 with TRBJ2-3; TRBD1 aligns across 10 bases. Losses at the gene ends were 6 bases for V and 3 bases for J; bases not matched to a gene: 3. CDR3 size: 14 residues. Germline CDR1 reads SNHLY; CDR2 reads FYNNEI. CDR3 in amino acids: CASSGQGGTDTQYF. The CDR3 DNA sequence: TGTGCCAGCAGCGGACAGGGGGGTACAGATACGCAGTATTTT.

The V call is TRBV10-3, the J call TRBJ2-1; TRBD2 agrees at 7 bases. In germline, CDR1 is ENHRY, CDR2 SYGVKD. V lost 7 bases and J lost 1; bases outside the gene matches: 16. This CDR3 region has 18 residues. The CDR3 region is CAIMDRQGAGVSYNEQFF. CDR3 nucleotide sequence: TGTGCCATCATGGATCGCCAAGGCGCGGGAGTGTCCTACAATGAGCAGTTCTTC.

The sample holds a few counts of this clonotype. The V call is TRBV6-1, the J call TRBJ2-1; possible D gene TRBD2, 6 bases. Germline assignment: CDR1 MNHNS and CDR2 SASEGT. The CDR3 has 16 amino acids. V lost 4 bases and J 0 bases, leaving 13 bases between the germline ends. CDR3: CASSVGDLGSYNEQFF. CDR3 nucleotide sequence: TGTGCCAGCAGTGTGGGGGACTTGGGCTCCTACAATGAGCAGTTCTTC.

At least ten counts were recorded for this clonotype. CDR3 DNA sequence: TGTGCCAGCAGCCGTAACGTGCTCCAGGGGACCTATGGCTACACCTTC. It codes for CASSRNVLQGTYGYTF. The J gene is TRBJ1-2, the V gene TRBV5-5; perhaps TRBD1 as D (6 bases). CDR3 length: 16 amino acids. Germline lookup yields CDR1 SGHKS and CDR2 YYEKEE (reference sequence). Trimming stripped 4 bases from V and 4 bases from J, with 20 bases between.

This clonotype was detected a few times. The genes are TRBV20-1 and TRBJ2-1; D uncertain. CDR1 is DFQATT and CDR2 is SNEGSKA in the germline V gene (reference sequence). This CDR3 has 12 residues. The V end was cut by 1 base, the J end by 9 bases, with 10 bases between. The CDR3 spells CSARVTLGEQFF. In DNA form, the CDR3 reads TGCAGTGCTAGAGTGACGCTCGGTGAGCAGTTCTTC.

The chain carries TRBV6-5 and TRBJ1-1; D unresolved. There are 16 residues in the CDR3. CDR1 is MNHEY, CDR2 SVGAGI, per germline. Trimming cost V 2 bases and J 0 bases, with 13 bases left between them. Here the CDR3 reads CASSYGSTDMNTEAFF. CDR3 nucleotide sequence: TGTGCCAGCAGTTACGGTTCAACAGACATGAACACTGAAGCTTTCTTT.

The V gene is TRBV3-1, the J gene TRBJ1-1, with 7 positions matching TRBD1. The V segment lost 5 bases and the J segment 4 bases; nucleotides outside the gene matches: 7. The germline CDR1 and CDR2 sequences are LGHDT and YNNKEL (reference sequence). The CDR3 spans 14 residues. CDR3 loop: CASSYTGVGTEAFF. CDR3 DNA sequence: TGTGCCAGCAGCTACACAGGGGTCGGCACTGAAGCTTTCTTT.

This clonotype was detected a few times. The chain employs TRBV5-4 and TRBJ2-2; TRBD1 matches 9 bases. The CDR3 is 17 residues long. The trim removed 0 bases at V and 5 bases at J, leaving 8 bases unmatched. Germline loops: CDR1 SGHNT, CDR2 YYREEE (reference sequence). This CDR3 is CASSLAPGQGGTGELFF. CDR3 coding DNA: TGTGCCAGCAGCTTGGCCCCGGGACAGGGAGGTACCGGGGAGCTGTTTTTT.

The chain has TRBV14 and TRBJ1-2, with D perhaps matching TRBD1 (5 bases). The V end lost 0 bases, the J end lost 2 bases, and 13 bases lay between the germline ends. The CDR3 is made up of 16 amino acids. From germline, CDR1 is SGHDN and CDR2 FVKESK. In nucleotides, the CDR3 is TGTGCCAGCAGCCAAGAAGTGAGACAGCCAAACTATGGCTACACCTTC. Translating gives CASSQEVRQPNYGYTF.

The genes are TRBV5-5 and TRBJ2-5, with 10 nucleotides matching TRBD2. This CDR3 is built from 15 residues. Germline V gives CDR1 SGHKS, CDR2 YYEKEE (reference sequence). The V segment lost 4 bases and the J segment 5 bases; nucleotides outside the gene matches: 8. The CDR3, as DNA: TGTGCCAGCAGCGCACAACTAGCGGGGTGGGAGACCCAGTACTTC. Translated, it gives CASSAQLAGWETQYF.

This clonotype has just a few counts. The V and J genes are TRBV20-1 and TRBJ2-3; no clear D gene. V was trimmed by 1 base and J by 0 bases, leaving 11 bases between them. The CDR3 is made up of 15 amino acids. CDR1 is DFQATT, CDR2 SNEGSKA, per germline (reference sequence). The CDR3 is CSARVKGSSTDTQYF. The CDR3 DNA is TGCAGTGCTAGAGTAAAGGGTTCGAGCACAGATACGCAGTATTTT.

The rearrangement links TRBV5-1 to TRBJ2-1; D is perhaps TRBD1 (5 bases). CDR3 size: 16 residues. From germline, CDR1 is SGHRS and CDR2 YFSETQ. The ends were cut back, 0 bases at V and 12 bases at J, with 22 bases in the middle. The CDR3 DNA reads TGCGCCAGCAGCTTGGCCTCAGGGCAGGGTTATACACTGCAGTTCTTC. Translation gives CASSLASGQGYTLQFF.

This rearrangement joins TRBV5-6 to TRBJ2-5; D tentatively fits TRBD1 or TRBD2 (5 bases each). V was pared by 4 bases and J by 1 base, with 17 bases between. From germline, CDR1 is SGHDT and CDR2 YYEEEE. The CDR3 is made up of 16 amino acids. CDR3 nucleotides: TGTGCCAGCAGCCTCCCGGGACGGATGTTCCAAGAGACCCAGTACTTC. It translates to CASSLPGRMFQETQYF.

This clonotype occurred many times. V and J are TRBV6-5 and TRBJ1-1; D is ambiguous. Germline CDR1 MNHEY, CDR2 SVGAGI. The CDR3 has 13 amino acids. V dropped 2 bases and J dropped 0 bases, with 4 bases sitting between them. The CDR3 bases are TGTGCCAGCAGTTACACCGTGAACACTGAAGCTTTCTTT. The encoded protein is CASSYTVNTEAFF.

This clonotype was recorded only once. The CDR3 sequence: CASSKEDRGRDTQYF. CDR3 sequence (DNA): TGTGCCAGCAGCAAAGAGGACAGGGGAAGAGATACGCAGTATTTT. This chain uses TRBV21-1 with TRBJ2-3; the D call TRBD1 from the table was never checked on the DNA. TRBV21-1 is shown as a pseudogene. This CDR3 has 15 residues.

The CDR3 bases are TGTGCCAGCAAAGGGACTCACAGCTCCTACGAGCAGTACTTC. As protein: CASKGTHSSYEQYF. The chain couples TRBV12-3 or TRBV12-4 to TRBJ2-7; perhaps TRBD2 as D (6 bases). Trimming shortened V by 7 bases and J by 0 bases, and 13 bases separated the two germline ends. The CDR3 has 14 residues.

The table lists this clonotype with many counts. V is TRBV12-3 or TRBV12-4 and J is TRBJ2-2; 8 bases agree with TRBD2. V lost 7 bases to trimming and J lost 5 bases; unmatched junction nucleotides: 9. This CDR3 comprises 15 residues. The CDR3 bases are TGTGCCAGCATACAGCGGGAGAGGGGGACCGGGGAGCTGTTTTTT. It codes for CASIQRERGTGELFF.

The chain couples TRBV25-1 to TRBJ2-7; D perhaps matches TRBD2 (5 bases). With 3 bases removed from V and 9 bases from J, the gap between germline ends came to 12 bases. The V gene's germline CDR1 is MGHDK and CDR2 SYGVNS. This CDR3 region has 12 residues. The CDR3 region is CASSDGLRGQYF. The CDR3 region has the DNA TGTGCCAGCAGTGATGGACTTCGGGGGCAGTACTTC.

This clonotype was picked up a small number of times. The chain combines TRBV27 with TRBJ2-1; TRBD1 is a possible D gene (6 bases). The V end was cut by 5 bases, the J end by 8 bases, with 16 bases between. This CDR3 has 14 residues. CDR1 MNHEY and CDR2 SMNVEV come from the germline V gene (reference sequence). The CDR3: CASSLDEQGDEQFF. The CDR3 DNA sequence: TGTGCCAGCAGTCTTGACGAACAGGGAGATGAGCAGTTCTTC.

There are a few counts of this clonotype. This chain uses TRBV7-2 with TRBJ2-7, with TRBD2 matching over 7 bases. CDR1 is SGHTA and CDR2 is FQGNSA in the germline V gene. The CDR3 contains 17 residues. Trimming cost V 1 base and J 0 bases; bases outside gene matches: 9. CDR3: CASSLVTASGSSYEQYF. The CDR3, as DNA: TGTGCCAGCAGCTTAGTAACGGCTAGCGGAAGCTCCTACGAGCAGTACTTC.

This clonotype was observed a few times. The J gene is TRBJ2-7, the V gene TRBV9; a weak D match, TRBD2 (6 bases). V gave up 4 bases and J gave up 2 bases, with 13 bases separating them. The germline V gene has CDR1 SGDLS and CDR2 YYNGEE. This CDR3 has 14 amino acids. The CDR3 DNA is TGTGCCAGCAGCCGGGGCGGGGCAACCTACGAGCAGTACTTC. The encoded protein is CASSRGGATYEQYF.

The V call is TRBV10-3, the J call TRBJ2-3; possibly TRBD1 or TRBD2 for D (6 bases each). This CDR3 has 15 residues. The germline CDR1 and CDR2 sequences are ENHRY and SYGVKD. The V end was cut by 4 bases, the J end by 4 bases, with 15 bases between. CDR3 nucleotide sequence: TGTGCCATCAGTGTGGGGGGCAAGAAAGCAGATACGCAGTATTTT. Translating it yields CAISVGGKKADTQYF.

CDR3 bases: TGCGCCAGCAAAGCCGGGACAGGGGTGCTGAACACTGAAGCTTTCTTT. It codes for CASKAGTGVLNTEAFF. This chain joins TRBV5-1 and TRBJ1-1; TRBD1 matches 10 bases. V was pared by 6 bases and J by 0 bases, with 8 bases of the junction left unmatched. Germline CDR1 is SGHRS and CDR2 is YFSETQ. The CDR3 length is 16 residues.